What follows describes a single T cell receptor beta chain. This table comes from immunoSEQ multiplex PCR, and its TCRdb copy is limited to in-frame clones, with some not included. The repertoire holds about 2.1 million clones, with more than 85% as singletons. Terminally differentiated effector memory CD45RA+ cells were excluded from the naive CD8 cells, which were CD45RO-negative and positively selected for CCR7. This record comes from a study of shared clonotypes between healthy human individuals. Sequencing used naive CD8+ T cells from PBMCs. The clonotype comes from a man younger than 30 in good health. Some clones in this sample may be carry-over from other donors' samples.

This CDR3 reads CASSLNEAYEQYF. CDR3 bases: TGTGCCAGCAGCTTAAATGAGGCGTACGAGCAGTACTTC. This chain joins TRBV7-9 and TRBJ2-7; D remains unclear. The CDR3 runs to 13 residues. Germline V lookup: CDR1 SEHNR, CDR2 FQNEAQ (reference sequence). With 2 bases removed from V and 4 bases from J, the gap between germline ends came to 9 bases.